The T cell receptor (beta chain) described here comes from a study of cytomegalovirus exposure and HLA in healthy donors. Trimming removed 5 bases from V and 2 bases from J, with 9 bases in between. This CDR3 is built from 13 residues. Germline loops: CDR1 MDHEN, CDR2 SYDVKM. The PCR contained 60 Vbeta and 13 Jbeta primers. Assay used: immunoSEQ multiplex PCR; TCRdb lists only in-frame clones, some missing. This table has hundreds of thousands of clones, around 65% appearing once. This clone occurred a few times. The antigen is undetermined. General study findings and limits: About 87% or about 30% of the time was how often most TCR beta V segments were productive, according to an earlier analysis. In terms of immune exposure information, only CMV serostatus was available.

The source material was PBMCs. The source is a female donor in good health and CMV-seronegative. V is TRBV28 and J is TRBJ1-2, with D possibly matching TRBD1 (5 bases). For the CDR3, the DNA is TGTGCCAGCAGTGAGGCAGGGAACTATGGCTACACCTTC. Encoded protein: CASSEAGNYGYTF.